This T cell receptor beta chain stems from a study of graft-versus-host responses after intestinal transplantation (dated by TCRdb to about 2021). In terms of the full investigation: Recipients received multivisceral, liver-intestinal, or isolated intestinal transplants. Every recipient was given anti-thymocyte globulin induction, followed by around three years of maintenance tacrolimus and steroids. Graft-versus-host and host-versus-graft alloreactive T cell clones were tracked in the graft, circulation and bone marrow after intestinal transplantation using bulk TCR-beta CDR3 sequencing. Alloreactive clones were identified by sequencing pre-transplant mixed lymphocyte reaction products and comparing these products with unstimulated pre-transplant donor and recipient T cells. A cohort of about 25 intestinal transplant recipients, including one retransplant, was enrolled, and a few patients lacking pretransplant specimens were excluded. Donor T cell macrochimerism was defined as a peak of at least 4% donor T cells among recipient peripheral blood mononuclear cells. Rather than going through the commercial service, samples from a few later patients were sequenced in-house on an Illumina MiSeq and processed with MiXCR.

To isolate intraepithelial and lamina propria lymphocytes from graft specimens, dithiothreitol, EDTA incubations and collagenase D digestion were used. Serial intestinal graft biopsy specimens collected up to 600 days after transplant underwent bulk TCR-beta sequencing. For this clone: What antigen it recognizes has not been identified. It has no much larger one-base neighbor in the sample; base qualities were not kept.

Broad study findings and their caveats: Early after transplant, declines in HvG clones were associated with peak levels of circulating GvH clones. In patients with donor T cell macrochimerism, the allografts had high GvH to HvG T cell clonal ratios. Conclusions were limited by the relatively low number and heterogeneity of intestinal transplant patients. GvH clones turned up in recipient bone marrow, with some appearing earlier in ileal mucosa or blood, a pattern consistent with an intestinal mucosal origin.

Library preparation employed the immunoSEQ multiplex PCR assay. Adaptive Biotechnologies carried out high-throughput TCR-beta CDR3 sequencing of genomic DNA for most patients. Concerning the study's data processing: TCR sequencing data were retrieved from Adaptive's ImmunoSEQ software for 15 to 20 patients, whereas a few other patients were processed with MiXCR and VDJtools. Because the origin of CDR3 nucleotide sequences shared between donor and recipient could not be assigned, those sequences were removed. At least 2-fold expansion over unstimulated cells and a minimum CFSE-low frequency of 0.002% (template counts) or 0.001% (read counts) were required for clones to be classified as alloreactive. A clone was considered mappable if detected in the sequenced pre-transplant spleen, lymph node, or MLR CFSE-low populations of the donor or recipient. Cumulative frequency of alloreactive clones was calculated as a percentage of all sequences weighted by copy number. TCRdb provides this immuneACCESS table in a form limited to in-frame rearrangements. Some clones are lacking; in checked studies, under half of them reflect an unresolved V gene, and why the rest are absent is not known. V and J calls and clone size are given by that table; D and trimming were obtained from the DNA. The sample table contains 60,000 to 70,000 clones; only one count was recorded for about nine tenths of them. Of the sample, around 1.8% is held by the ten largest clones.

CDR1 and CDR2 are drawn from the germline V gene: SGDLS, YYNGEE. The CDR3 numbers 16 residues from cysteine through phenylalanine. Only the CDR3 DNA stays, 48 bases, in frame from base 1. A distance of 11 bases separates the germline ends of V and J, which lose 2 bases and 2 bases respectively. The sequencing used ileum tissue, collected approximately 56 weeks after transplant. This clonotype was obtained from a human patient who received an intestinal transplant, so some T cells may come from the graft donor. The V and J segments used are TRBV9 and TRBJ1-6; no D segment can be confidently identified. The DNA reads as follows: TGTGCCAGCAGCGTCTCGGGGATGGCCTATAATTCACCCCTCCACTTT. This sequence encodes CASSVSGMAYNSPLHF.